These 30 T cell receptor beta chains came from one sample sequenced in a study of early T cells in non-severe SARS-CoV-2 infection. A single record per CDR3 protein comes from TCRdb applying MiXCR to the 5' RACE reads. The repertoire holds tens of thousands of distinct CDR3 sequences, 10% to 11% seen once, with about 1.5% in the top ten. The sequenced material came from whole blood. The origin of the receptors is an adult who was a healthcare worker with PCR-confirmed SARS-CoV-2 infection or an uninfected control (not recorded which).

This clonotype was seen only a few times. The rearrangement links TRBV7-3 to TRBJ2-3, with D hard to call. V was pared by 5 bases and J by 6 bases, with 12 bases between. This CDR3 region has 13 residues. Germline assignment: CDR1 SGHTA and CDR2 FQGTGA. DNA of the CDR3: TGTGCCAGCAGCCGTGACCCCTCGGATACGCAGTATTTT. It encodes CASSRDPSDTQYF.

This clonotype was found many times. This chain links TRBV6-5 with TRBJ2-7, with 7 nucleotides matching TRBD1. Germline CDR1 MNHEY, CDR2 SVGAGI. The V gene end was trimmed by 1 base and the J gene end by 7 bases; junction bases not matched to a gene: 10. This CDR3 is 15 amino acids long. This CDR3 is CASSYWTGTAGEQYF. The CDR3 DNA follows: TGTGCCAGCAGTTACTGGACAGGAACAGCCGGGGAGCAGTACTTC.

The V call is TRBV6-1, the J call TRBJ2-5; 8 nucleotides line up with TRBD2. Trimming took 8 bases from V and 4 from J; bases not matched to a gene: 9. Germline lookup yields CDR1 MNHNS and CDR2 SASEGT. CDR3 size: 14 residues. This CDR3 is CASSPGLVRETQYF. CDR3 DNA sequence: TGTGCCAGCTCTCCGGGACTAGTTCGAGAGACCCAGTACTTC.

This clonotype was seen repeatedly, ten times or more. The chain recombines TRBV9 with TRBJ1-4; D is perhaps TRBD1 (6 bases). Germline CDR1 reads SGDLS; CDR2 reads YYNGEE. The CDR3 runs to 18 residues. Trimming took off 4 bases at V and 1 base at J, with 20 bases between the two ends. CDR3 sequence: CASSSTLQGSGTNEKLFF. The CDR3 DNA sequence: TGTGCCAGCAGCTCCACCCTACAGGGCTCGGGAACTAATGAAAAACTGTTTTTT.

V usage is TRBV5-1 and J usage is TRBJ2-1; D is possibly TRBD2 (7 bases). The V and J ends lost 2 bases and 7 bases respectively, with 13 bases between them. The CDR3 spans 14 residues. Germline CDR1 reads SGHRS; CDR2 reads YFSETQ. The CDR3 sequence is CASSLGGAQNEQFF. As DNA, the CDR3 is TGCGCCAGCAGCTTAGGGGGGGCCCAGAATGAGCAGTTCTTC. Based on the CDR3 plus reference TRBV5-1 and TRBJ2-1, the full variable domain is KAGVTQTPRYLIKTRGQQVTLSCSPISGHRSVSWYQQTPGQGLQFLFEYFSETQRNKGNFPGRFSGRQFSNSRSEMNVSTLELGDSALYLCASSLGGAQNEQFFGPGTRLTVL.

The V and J genes are TRBV29-1 and TRBJ2-1; 7 bases agree with TRBD2. Per germline, CDR1 SQVTM and CDR2 ANQGSEA. V lost 6 bases to trimming and J lost 9 bases; unmatched junction nucleotides: 17. The CDR3 is made up of 15 amino acids. CDR3 loop: CSVGRLAGVVGEQFF. CDR3 bases: TGCAGCGTCGGACGGCTCGCGGGGGTGGTCGGTGAGCAGTTCTTC.

The chain has TRBV20-1 and TRBJ1-6; D not certain. Trimming took off 3 bases at V and 2 bases at J, with 14 bases between the two ends. Germline CDR1 reads DFQATT; CDR2 reads SNEGSKA (reference sequence). This CDR3 is built from 16 residues. The CDR3 region is CSASSRVEPYNSPLHF. As DNA, the CDR3 is TGCAGTGCTAGTAGTAGGGTTGAGCCCTATAATTCACCCCTCCACTTT.

The V gene is TRBV6-2 or TRBV6-3, the J gene TRBJ1-1; no firm D call. Germline values: CDR1 MNHEY, CDR2 SVGEGT. The CDR3 extends over 16 amino acids. V gave up 4 bases and J gave up 0 bases, with 15 bases separating them. Written as DNA, the CDR3 is TGTGCCAGCAGTTTCCGGCAGGTCTACATGAACACTGAAGCTTTCTTT. Protein sequence: CASSFRQVYMNTEAFF.

This clonotype has at least ten counts. The rearrangement links TRBV11-2 to TRBJ1-2, with a tentative D call TRBD1 (5 bases). This CDR3 is built from 13 residues. V was clipped by 11 bases and J by 2 bases, with 15 bases between them. The germline gives CDR1 SGHAT, CDR2 FQNNGV. The CDR3 DNA follows: TGTGCCCTGTCCCCCAGGGCCAACTATGGCTACACCTTC. As protein: CALSPRANYGYTF.

This clonotype was seen a few times. CDR3 nucleotides: TGCAGCGAGGGGGCTCAGGATGGGGTCGAGCAGTACTTC. This gives the protein CSEGAQDGVEQYF. The J gene is TRBJ2-7, the V gene TRBV29-1, with 7 bases matching TRBD1. The J segment lost 6 bases and the V segment lost 7 bases, leaving 12 bases of the junction unmatched. Germline V gene sequence: CDR1 SQVTM, CDR2 ANQGSEA. The CDR3 covers 13 residues.

In its sample, this clonotype was seen many times. The V gene is TRBV14, the J gene TRBJ1-2; D unresolved. In germline, CDR1 is SGHDN, CDR2 FVKESK. The CDR3 is 15 amino acids. Trimming shortened V by 1 base and J by 2 bases, and 11 bases separated the two germline ends. CDR3 sequence: CASSQGLQLNYGYTF. CDR3 in DNA: TGTGCCAGCAGCCAAGGACTACAGTTAAACTATGGCTACACCTTC.

As to this clonotype: A much larger clone differs by one base, so this may be a read error. The chain joins TRBV29-1 to TRBJ1-1, with D perhaps TRBD1 (5 bases). The V end was cut by 4 bases, the J end by 11 bases, with 14 bases between. CDR3 length equals 11 residues. CDR1 is SQVTM, CDR2 ANQGSEA, per germline. The CDR3 bases are TGCAGCGTTGTCCTAGGGGCAGGCGCTTTCTTT. Translation: CSVVLGAGAFF.

This clonotype was seen ten or more times. The chain carries TRBV5-1 and TRBJ2-7; tentatively, D is TRBD1 (7 bases). The CDR3 is made up of 16 amino acids. Germline CDR1 and CDR2: SGHRS and YFSETQ. Deletions cut 4 bases from V and 0 bases from J, with 17 bases between. CDR3 residues: CASSRPWRDSSYEQYF. Written as DNA, the CDR3 is TGCGCCAGCAGCCGCCCTTGGAGGGACAGCTCCTACGAGCAGTACTTC.

J is TRBJ2-3 and V is TRBV6-2 or TRBV6-3, with 13 bases lining up with TRBD2. The V and J ends lost 6 bases and 5 bases, in that order; junction bases with no gene match: 20. Germline V gives CDR1 MNHEY, CDR2 SVGEGT. The CDR3 spans 20 residues. CDR3 region: CASRKGALAGGPTRRDTQYF. CDR3 coding DNA: TGTGCCAGCAGAAAAGGGGCACTAGCGGGGGGGCCCACGCGCAGAGATACGCAGTATTTT.

The table lists this clonotype with a few counts. The V gene is TRBV9, the J gene TRBJ2-1; possible D gene TRBD2, 5 bases. The V end was cut by 4 bases, the J end by 4 bases, with 9 bases between. Germline assignment: CDR1 SGDLS and CDR2 YYNGEE. The CDR3 is 13 amino acids. CDR3: CASSPPGYNEQFF. CDR3 in DNA: TGTGCCAGCAGCCCCCCGGGGTACAATGAGCAGTTCTTC.

This clonotype was counted many times. This chain links TRBV7-8 with TRBJ2-3; tentative D call: TRBD2 (5 bases). The CDR3 loop spans 18 amino acids. V was pared by 2 bases and J by 5 bases, with 23 bases between. From germline, CDR1 is SGHVS and CDR2 FQNEAQ. CDR3 sequence reads: CASSLRPWAGAPKDTQYF. Here the CDR3 DNA reads TGTGCCAGCAGCTTACGCCCCTGGGCGGGCGCCCCTAAAGATACGCAGTATTTT.

This clonotype has at least ten counts. The chain joins TRBV3-1 to TRBJ2-1; D remains unclear. The V and J ends lost 0 bases and 8 bases respectively, with 11 bases between them. Germline V gives CDR1 LGHDT, CDR2 YNNKEL (reference sequence). The CDR3 totals 14 residues. The CDR3 reads CASSQEVASHEQFF. DNA for the CDR3: TGTGCCAGCAGCCAAGAGGTAGCAAGCCATGAGCAGTTCTTC.

The chain employs TRBV6-2 or TRBV6-3 and TRBJ2-7; D is uncertain. The CDR3 contains 12 residues. Germline V gene data show CDR1 as MNHEY and CDR2 as SVGEGT. Trimming took 0 bases from V and 3 from J, leaving 3 bases between them. As DNA, the CDR3 is TGTGCCAGCAGTTACTCCATCTACGAGCAGTACTTC. It is translated as CASSYSIYEQYF.

This clonotype has just a few counts. The chain recombines TRBV7-9 with TRBJ2-7; D is undetermined. Germline assignment: CDR1 SEHNR and CDR2 FQNEAQ (reference sequence). Between the trimmed V and J ends, which lost 5 bases and 1 base, there was a span of 9 bases. CDR3 length: 13 amino acids. CDR3 coding DNA: TGTGCCAGCAGCCTGGAAGAGTCCTACGAGCAGTACTTC. Protein product: CASSLEESYEQYF.

This clonotype has at least ten counts. The V gene is TRBV12-3 or TRBV12-4, the J gene TRBJ2-2; no clear D. The V end lost 7 bases, the J end lost 6 bases, and 12 bases lay between the germline ends. This CDR3 comprises 13 residues. The CDR3 protein is CASKTVSSGELFF. The DNA for the CDR3 is TGTGCCAGCAAAACAGTTTCGTCCGGGGAGCTGTTTTTT.

The genes are TRBV2 and TRBJ1-2; 7 nucleotides line up with TRBD1. Germline CDR1 SNHLY, CDR2 FYNNEI. The CDR3 extends over 13 amino acids. The J segment lost 8 bases and the V segment lost 8 bases, leaving 11 bases of the junction unmatched. The CDR3 region has the DNA TGTGCCAGCGGTAACAGGGGCGATGCCGGCTACACCTTC. Translated, it gives CASGNRGDAGYTF.

Ten or more counts support this clonotype. This sequence joins TRBV7-8 and TRBJ1-1, with 7 bases that match TRBD1. CDR3 size: 15 residues. Unmatched junction bases numbered 6, after V lost 5 bases and J lost 0 bases. Per the germline V gene, CDR1 is SGHVS and CDR2 is FQNEAQ. The CDR3 sequence is CASSVRGYMNTEAFF. CDR3 DNA: TGTGCCAGCAGCGTCAGGGGGTACATGAACACTGAAGCTTTCTTT.

This clonotype came up once. CDR3 residues: CASSPRQGTGYGYTF. CDR3 coding DNA: TGTGCCAGCAGCCCGCGACAGGGTACGGGGTATGGCTACACCTTC. The rearrangement links TRBV7-9 to TRBJ1-2; 7 nucleotides agree with TRBD1. The CDR3 consists of 15 residues. The V gene's germline CDR1 is SEHNR and CDR2 FQNEAQ (reference sequence). Trimming removed 5 bases from V and 5 bases from J; junction bases left unmatched: 11.

This clonotype was detected ten times or more. The chain uses TRBV12-3 or TRBV12-4 and TRBJ1-2, with 9 bases matching TRBD1. J lost 4 bases, V lost 7 bases, and 10 bases had no gene match. The CDR3 runs to 15 residues. The CDR3 DNA follows: TGTGCCAGCACCCGGGGACAGGGTGAAACCTATGGCTACACCTTC. This gives the protein CASTRGQGETYGYTF.

This chain joins TRBV3-1 and TRBJ2-7; D may be TRBD1 or TRBD2 (5 bases each). This CDR3 region has 14 residues. The V gene lost 4 bases and the J gene lost 0 bases, with 10 bases spanning the gap. Germline V lookup: CDR1 LGHDT, CDR2 YNNKEL (reference sequence). CDR3 bases: TGTGCCAGCAGCCGGGACGGGAACTCCTACGAGCAGTACTTC. It encodes CASSRDGNSYEQYF.

This clonotype was found many times. This chain joins TRBV2 and TRBJ2-2; D is tentatively TRBD1 or TRBD2 (5 bases each). The CDR3 has 15 amino acids. CDR1 is SNHLY and CDR2 is FYNNEI in the germline V gene. V lost 8 bases and J 0 bases, leaving 13 bases between the germline ends. CDR3 in DNA: TGTGCCAGCGGAATAGGGACGGCGAACACCGGGGAGCTGTTTTTT. It encodes CASGIGTANTGELFF.

This chain connects TRBV20-1 to TRBJ2-5, with TRBD2 identical over 9 bases. The junction had 19 bases not matched to a gene; V was cut back by 6 bases and J by 2 bases. CDR3 size: 18 residues. Germline V gives CDR1 DFQATT, CDR2 SNEGSKA (reference sequence). The CDR3 protein is CSAYGLSASGVYQETQYF. The DNA of the CDR3 is TGCAGTGCCTATGGTTTATCGGCTAGCGGGGTATATCAAGAGACCCAGTACTTC.

This clonotype has a count of ten or more. The V gene is TRBV7-2, the J gene TRBJ1-1; D remains unclear. V shed 3 bases and J shed 2 bases, with 10 bases lying between them. The CDR3 length is 14 residues. Germline lookup yields CDR1 SGHTA and CDR2 FQGNSA. Written as DNA, the CDR3 is TGTGCCAGCAGCTTCCACACTTCTAACACTGAAGCTTTCTTT. Translating gives CASSFHTSNTEAFF.

In its sample, this clonotype was seen many times. The rearrangement joins TRBV7-9 to TRBJ1-1; D not certain. This CDR3 region has 11 residues. Per the germline V gene, CDR1 is SEHNR and CDR2 is FQNEAQ (reference sequence). V lost 1 base, J lost 11 bases, and 8 bases lay in between. CDR3 sequence (DNA): TGTGCCAGCAGCTTAGATGCCGGTGCTTTCTTT. Its translation: CASSLDAGAFF. Complete variable domain (other parts from reference TRBV7-9 and TRBJ1-1): DTGVSQNPRHKITKRGQNVTFRCDPISEHNRLYWYRQTLGQGPEFLTYFQNEAQLEKSRLLSDRFSAERPKGSFSTLEIQRTEQGDSAMYLCASSLDAGAFFGQGTRLTVV.

This clonotype has a single count. This chain uses TRBV12-3 or TRBV12-4 with TRBJ1-6, with TRBD1 as a possible D gene (5 bases). The CDR3 totals 21 residues. The V end was cut by 6 bases, the J end by 0 bases, with 27 bases between. The CDR3 DNA is TGTGCCAGCAGGCCCTCACGTGGGGGGACCTCCTGGAGCTCCTATAATTCACCCCTCCACTTT. Translated, it gives CASRPSRGGTSWSSYNSPLHF.